The table lists the clone carrying this T cell receptor beta chain with many counts. Its antigen is not known. This specimen comes from a study of beta chain features in type 1 diabetes. Study findings and constraints: With patients and controls alike, PCR might favor shorter templates to an equal degree. Significant though moderate, a shortening of TCRB CDR3s appeared in all four CD4+ subsets of Type 1 diabetes patients.

With 4 bases removed from V and 6 bases from J, the gap between germline ends came to 11 bases. CDR1 is SGHNT and CDR2 is YYREEE in the germline V gene (reference sequence). This CDR3 has 12 residues. The authors took one heparinised blood draw, averaging about 120 mL, from each donor. The sequenced template was cDNA made from the entire isolated RNA. The repertoire was sequenced with immunoSEQ multiplex PCR; TCRdb's copy has only in-frame clones and lacks some. The repertoire includes 140,000 to 150,000 clones, about 10% of them detected once, and about 1.3% sits in the top ten. Sequencing was performed on naive CD4+ T cells from blood. This clonotype was obtained from a man aged 18 to 35 in good health. The J gene is TRBJ2-7, the V gene TRBV5-4, with D possibly being TRBD2 (5 bases). The DNA of the CDR3 is TGTGCCAGCAGCACGGCTAGCCGCGAGCAGTACTTC. Residues: CASSTASREQYF.